A selection of T cell receptor beta chains follows, all from one sample in a study of T cells after yellow fever vaccination. TCRdb processed the 5' RACE reads anew with MiXCR; each CDR3 protein has one entry. The sample contains about 510,000 distinct CDR3 sequences, around a fifth of which appear only once. The sequenced sample was PBMCs, obtained roughly 23 days after the first yellow fever vaccination. All receptors derive from a man younger than 35 who received the YFV17D yellow fever vaccine. The CDR3 runs from the conserved cysteine through the conserved F or W. The D gene is left open where the match is weak. The size field is filled for only some rows; it gives once, few, many or a size class.

CSARDEPVGETQYF	TGCAGTGCTAGAGATGAGCCGGTGGGAGAGACCCAGTACTTC	NA	NA	TRBV20-1	TRBJ2-5
CASSQTRDRAGLGETQYF	TGTGCCAGCAGCCAGACCCGGGACAGGGCTGGTCTCGGAGAGACCCAGTACTTC	TRBD1	once	TRBV7-6	TRBJ2-5
CASGRWSGAATDTQYF	TGTGCCAGTGGTCGGTGGAGCGGAGCCGCCACAGATACGCAGTATTTT	NA	NA	TRBV3-1	TRBJ2-3
CASSPVDSLNTEAFF	TGCGCCAGCAGCCCCGTGGACAGCTTGAACACTGAAGCTTTCTTT	NA	few	TRBV4-3	TRBJ1-1
CSVGRTGGSSPLHF	TGCAGTGTAGGGCGAACAGGGGGCTCTTCACCCCTCCACTTT	TRBD1	few	TRBV20-1	TRBJ1-6
CASSHDSSTGTDTQYF	TGCGCCAGCAGCCACGATAGCAGCACTGGCACAGATACGCAGTATTTT	NA	NA	TRBV4-3	TRBJ2-3
CSARGLAGGPGLGTQYF	TGCAGTGCACGCGGACTAGCGGGGGGGCCGGGGTTAGGGACCCAGTACTTC	TRBD2	NA	TRBV20-1	TRBJ2-5
CSALFVRTGELFF	TGCAGTGCCTTATTCGTCCGGACCGGGGAGCTGTTTTTT	NA	NA	TRBV20-1	TRBJ2-2
CASSLSAFSREAFF	TGCGCCAGCAGCTTGTCCGCGTTCTCCAGGGAAGCTTTCTTT	NA	NA	TRBV5-1	TRBJ1-1
CASSFDRGSPLHF	TGTGCCAGCAGCTTCGACAGGGGATCACCCCTCCACTTT	TRBD1	NA	TRBV7-3	TRBJ1-6
CATSDYTDTQYF	TGTGCCACCAGTGATTATACAGATACGCAGTATTTT	NA	few	TRBV24-1	TRBJ2-3
CASSLEAGTGPYGYTF	TGCGCCAGCAGCTTGGAGGCTGGGACAGGCCCCTATGGCTACACCTTC	TRBD1	few	TRBV5-1	TRBJ1-2
CASSLDLQGRGYTF	TGTGCCAGCAGCTTAGACCTACAGGGTAGAGGCTACACCTTC	NA	many	TRBV7-2	TRBJ1-2
CASSLRVLSGNTIYF	TGTGCCAGCAGCTTAAGGGTCCTCTCTGGAAACACCATATATTTT	NA	NA	TRBV7-8	TRBJ1-3
CASQGTRSQETQYF	TGCGCCAGCCAAGGGACTAGATCGCAAGAGACCCAGTACTTC	TRBD2	few	TRBV4-1	TRBJ2-5
CAISESWAASGANVLTF	TGTGCCATCAGTGAGTCTTGGGCGGCCTCTGGGGCCAACGTCCTGACTTTC	NA	NA	TRBV10-3	TRBJ2-6
CAPLGDGYTF	TGTGCCCCGCTGGGGGATGGCTACACCTTC	NA	NA	TRBV24-1	TRBJ1-2
CASSLRPLLSGANVLTF	TGTGCCAGCAGTCTTCGGCCTCTCCTCTCTGGGGCCAACGTCCTGACTTTC	NA	NA	TRBV6-2/TRBV6-3	TRBJ2-6
CATSRSGTATGELFF	TGTGCCACCAGCAGATCCGGGACGGCCACCGGGGAGCTGTTTTTT	NA	few	TRBV15	TRBJ2-2
CASSLGSPNTEAFF	TGTGCCAGCAGCTTGGGCAGCCCTAACACTGAAGCTTTCTTT	NA	few	TRBV5-6	TRBJ1-1
CASSLVLREKLFF	TGCGCCAGCAGCCTGGTACTAAGGGAAAAACTGTTTTTT	NA	NA	TRBV5-1	TRBJ1-4
CASSQPQGGTGELFF	TGCGCCAGCAGCCAACCACAGGGGGGTACCGGGGAGCTGTTTTTT	TRBD1	NA	TRBV4-3	TRBJ2-2
CSAREGWTEAFF	TGCAGTGCTAGAGAAGGGTGGACTGAAGCTTTCTTT	NA	NA	TRBV20-1	TRBJ1-1
CASSQVSPRATEAFF	TGTGCCAGCAGCCAAGTTTCCCCGAGGGCCACTGAAGCTTTCTTT	NA	few	TRBV4-2	TRBJ1-1
CASTRGQGSEAFF	TGCGCCAGCACCCGCGGCCAGGGCTCTGAAGCTTTCTTT	NA	few	TRBV5-1	TRBJ1-1
CASSYVGTEAFF	TGTGCCAGCAGTTACGTGGGCACTGAAGCTTTCTTT	NA	many	TRBV6-2/TRBV6-3	TRBJ1-1
CASSFQGVPQHF	TGTGCCAGCAGCTTCCAGGGGGTACCCCAGCATTTT	TRBD1	NA	TRBV7-8	TRBJ1-5
CASSEGPGEKLFF	TGTGCCAGCAGTGAAGGGCCGGGTGAAAAACTGTTTTTT	NA	NA	TRBV2	TRBJ1-4
CATLLTSGGDEQYF	TGTGCCACCCTACTGACTAGCGGGGGGGACGAGCAGTACTTC	TRBD2	NA	TRBV10-3	TRBJ2-7